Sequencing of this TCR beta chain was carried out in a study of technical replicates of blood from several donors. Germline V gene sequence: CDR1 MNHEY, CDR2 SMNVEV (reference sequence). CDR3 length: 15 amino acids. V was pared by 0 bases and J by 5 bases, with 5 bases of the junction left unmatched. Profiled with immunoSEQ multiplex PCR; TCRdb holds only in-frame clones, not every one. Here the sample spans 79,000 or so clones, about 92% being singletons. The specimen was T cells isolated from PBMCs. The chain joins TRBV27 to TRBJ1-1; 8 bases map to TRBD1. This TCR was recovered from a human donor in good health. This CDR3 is CASSLSPGGMTEAFF. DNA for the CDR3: TGTGCCAGCAGTTTATCGCCAGGGGGCATGACTGAAGCTTTCTTT.